Listed here are 18 T cell receptor beta chains from one sample, sequenced in a study of early T cells in non-severe SARS-CoV-2 infection. TCRdb reanalysed the 5' RACE reads using MiXCR and keeps one entry per CDR3 protein. The data contain tens of thousands of distinct CDR3 sequences, 5.5% to 7% of them seen just once; the ten biggest clones take up around 3.5%. The sample consisted of whole blood, taken at baseline. The origin of the receptors is an adult who was a healthcare worker with PCR-confirmed SARS-CoV-2 infection or an uninfected control (not recorded which).

The table lists this clonotype with many counts. This chain connects TRBV7-9 to TRBJ1-1; D remains unclear. This CDR3 spans 15 amino acids. V lost 2 bases and J 0 bases, leaving 10 bases between the germline ends. The germline CDR1 and CDR2 sequences are SEHNR and FQNEAQ (reference sequence). The CDR3 here is CASSLRDIMNTEAFF. As DNA, the CDR3 is TGTGCCAGCAGCTTACGAGACATCATGAACACTGAAGCTTTCTTT. Filled out from reference TRBV7-9 and TRBJ1-1, the complete variable domain reads DTGVSQNPRHKITKRGQNVTFRCDPISEHNRLYWYRQTLGQGPEFLTYFQNEAQLEKSRLLSDRFSAERPKGSFSTLEIQRTEQGDSAMYLCASSLRDIMNTEAFFGQGTRLTVV.

There are many counts of this clonotype. The CDR3 nucleotides read TGTGCCAGTAGCCGACAGGGGAGGACCTACGAGCAGTACTTC. As protein: CASSRQGRTYEQYF. The chain joins TRBV19 to TRBJ2-7; 8 bases agree with TRBD1. The V gene end was trimmed by 6 bases and the J gene end by 2 bases; junction bases not matched to a gene: 6. This CDR3 spans 14 amino acids. Looked up from germline, CDR1 is LNHDA and CDR2 is SQIVND (reference sequence).

This clonotype has ten or more counts. This chain links TRBV11-2 with TRBJ2-2; D ambiguous. This CDR3 comprises 11 residues. Germline-derived CDR1 and CDR2 are SGHAT and FQNNGV. The V end lost 3 bases, the J end lost 10 bases, and 6 bases lay between the germline ends. As DNA, the CDR3 is TGTGCCAGCAGCTTCTTGGTGGAGCTGTTTTTT. Translating it yields CASSFLVELFF. Looking up the rest from reference TRBV11-2 and TRBJ2-2 gives the full variable domain: EAGVAQSPRYKIIEKRQSVAFWCNPISGHATLYWYQQILGQGPKLLIQFQNNGVVDDSQLPKDRFSAERLKGVDSTLKIQPAKLEDSAVYLCASSFLVELFFGEGSRLTVL.

In this sample, this clonotype turned up many times. CDR3 sequence reads: CASSPSDRDYQPQHF. For the CDR3, the DNA is TGTGCCAGCAGTCCGTCGGACAGGGACTATCAGCCCCAGCATTTT. The chain joins TRBV28 to TRBJ1-5; 8 bases are shared with TRBD1. CDR3 length: 15 amino acids. The V gene end was trimmed by 5 bases and the J gene end by 5 bases; junction bases not matched to a gene: 8. The germline V gene encodes CDR1 MDHEN and CDR2 SYDVKM.

The rearrangement links TRBV6-5 to TRBJ1-5; TRBD1 matches 9 bases. The CDR3 length is 16 residues. Germline CDR1 is MNHEY and CDR2 is SVGAGI. V was clipped by 5 bases and J by 0 bases; unmatched bases: 5. DNA of the CDR3: TGTGCCAGCAGTCGGGGACAGGGTTATAGCAATCAGCCCCAGCATTTT. It translates to CASSRGQGYSNQPQHF.

This clonotype was found many times. The CDR3 sequence is CASRCRGQGEGQPQHF. CDR3 sequence (DNA): TGTGCAAGTCGCTGTAGGGGACAGGGCGAAGGACAGCCCCAGCATTTT. V and J are TRBV12-2 and TRBJ1-5; the DNA was not compared with TRBD1, the D call given in the table. TRBV12-2 is marked as a pseudogene. The CDR3 covers 16 residues.

This clonotype was detected a few times. The chain recombines TRBV18 with TRBJ1-5, with D possibly matching TRBD1 (6 bases). Germline values: CDR1 KGHSH, CDR2 LQKENI. The CDR3 runs 13 residues. V dropped 8 bases and J dropped 1 base, with 9 bases sitting between them. The CDR3 loop is CASSDRSNQPQHF. CDR3 DNA sequence: TGTGCCAGCAGTGACAGGAGCAATCAGCCCCAGCATTTT.

This clonotype was counted many times. The V gene is TRBV20-1, the J gene TRBJ1-1; D is ambiguous. This CDR3 has 14 residues. Germline assignment: CDR1 DFQATT and CDR2 SNEGSKA (reference sequence). Trimming removed 5 bases from V and 4 bases from J, with 17 bases in between. The CDR3 DNA reads TGCAGTGCTCCACCCGTCGGGGTGTCCACTGAAGCTTTCTTT. Protein sequence: CSAPPVGVSTEAFF.

This clonotype was picked up many times. The V and J genes are TRBV4-1 and TRBJ2-3, with D possibly TRBD2 on 5 matching bases. The germline V and J ends were trimmed by 3 bases and 4 bases, with 11 bases remaining between them. The CDR3 consists of 14 residues. Germline assignment: CDR1 MGHRA and CDR2 YSYEKL. The CDR3 region has the DNA TGCGCCAGCAGCCAGGCCAGAGGGCCAGATACGCAGTATTTT. Protein sequence: CASSQARGPDTQYF.

This clonotype was counted ten times or more. The chain employs TRBV5-6 and TRBJ1-2; tentative D call: TRBD1 (6 bases). The CDR3 covers 14 residues. The V and J ends lost 4 bases and 4 bases respectively, with 14 bases between them. In germline, CDR1 is SGHDT, CDR2 YYEEEE. The CDR3 DNA reads as TGTGCCAGCAGCCGAGGACAGTCAGGCTATGGCTACACCTTC. It codes for CASSRGQSGYGYTF.

At least ten counts were recorded for this clonotype. This chain uses TRBV7-9 with TRBJ2-5; no reliable D call. The CDR3 loop spans 12 amino acids. Looked up from germline, CDR1 is SEHNR and CDR2 is FQNEAQ (reference sequence). The germline V and J ends were trimmed by 2 bases and 4 bases, with 5 bases remaining between them. Written as DNA, the CDR3 is TGTGCCAGCAGCTTATCGACAGAGACCCAGTACTTC. Translating it yields CASSLSTETQYF.

The chain couples TRBV5-8 to TRBJ2-7; D perhaps matches TRBD1 (6 bases). The length of the CDR3 is 15 residues. In germline, CDR1 is SGHTS, CDR2 YDEGEE. Trimming removed 0 bases from V and 4 bases from J, with 14 bases in between. In DNA, the CDR3 is TGTGCCAGCAGCTTGGTTGGTCAGGGGTTGTACGAGCAGTACTTC. Amino acid sequence: CASSLVGQGLYEQYF. Supplemented by reference TRBV5-8 and TRBJ2-7, the full variable domain reads EAGVTQSPTHLIKTRGQQATLRCSPISGHTSVYWYQQALGLGLQFLLWYDEGEERNRGNFPPRFSGRQFPNYSSELNVNALELEDSALYLCASSLVGQGLYEQYFGPGTRLTVT.

This clonotype was seen a few times. The gene calls are TRBV27 and TRBJ2-7; D might be TRBD1 or TRBD2, each matching 6 bases. V gave up 3 bases and J gave up 3 bases, with 12 bases separating them. Germline V gene sequence: CDR1 MNHEY, CDR2 SMNVEV (reference sequence). The length of the CDR3 is 14 residues. CDR3 in DNA: TGTGCCAGCAGTTTTGTGGGGGGCAACTACGAGCAGTACTTC. This gives the protein CASSFVGGNYEQYF.

This clonotype was picked up many times. The rearrangement uses TRBV29-1 and TRBJ2-3, with TRBD1 matching over 9 bases. This CDR3 is built from 12 residues. CDR1 is SQVTM, CDR2 ANQGSEA, per germline. J was trimmed by 3 bases and V by 8 bases; bases with no gene match: 3. The chain's CDR3 is CSLGQGTDTQYF. CDR3 DNA sequence: TGCAGCTTGGGACAGGGTACAGATACGCAGTATTTT.

This clonotype showed up many times. The chain employs TRBV29-1 and TRBJ2-7, with 7 bases aligning to TRBD1. CDR3 length: 14 residues. After removal of 6 bases from V and 0 bases from J, the junction contained 8 bases not matched to a gene. Germline CDR1 reads SQVTM; CDR2 reads ANQGSEA. CDR3: CSVEGAGNSYEQYF. The CDR3 DNA reads as TGCAGCGTCGAGGGGGCAGGCAACTCCTACGAGCAGTACTTC.

This clonotype has a count of ten or more. The chain has TRBV29-1 and TRBJ2-5; D might be TRBD2 (6 bases). Per the germline V gene, CDR1 is SQVTM and CDR2 is ANQGSEA. V lost 7 bases to trimming and J lost 4 bases, with 13 bases between them. The CDR3 runs 12 residues. For the CDR3, the DNA is TGCAGCGCTGCTTTGGGGGGAGAGACCCAGTACTTC. It encodes CSAALGGETQYF.

This clonotype occurred many times. The rearrangement uses TRBV10-3 and TRBJ2-1, with 10 positions matching TRBD2. This CDR3 contains 15 residues. Trimming cost V 4 bases and J 2 bases; bases outside gene matches: 2. The germline V gene has CDR1 ENHRY and CDR2 SYGVKD. The CDR3 region has the DNA TGTGCCATCAGTGTTCTAGCGGGAGCCTACAATGAGCAGTTCTTC. This translates into CAISVLAGAYNEQFF.

The genes are TRBV20-1 and TRBJ1-1, with 7 bases matching TRBD1. Germline CDR1 and CDR2: DFQATT and SNEGSKA (reference sequence). Germline trimming cut 1 base from V and 0 bases from J; bases unmatched to any gene: 2. The CDR3 runs to 14 residues. As DNA, the CDR3 is TGCAGTGCTAGAGGGACAGGAATGAACACTGAAGCTTTCTTT. Translating gives CSARGTGMNTEAFF.